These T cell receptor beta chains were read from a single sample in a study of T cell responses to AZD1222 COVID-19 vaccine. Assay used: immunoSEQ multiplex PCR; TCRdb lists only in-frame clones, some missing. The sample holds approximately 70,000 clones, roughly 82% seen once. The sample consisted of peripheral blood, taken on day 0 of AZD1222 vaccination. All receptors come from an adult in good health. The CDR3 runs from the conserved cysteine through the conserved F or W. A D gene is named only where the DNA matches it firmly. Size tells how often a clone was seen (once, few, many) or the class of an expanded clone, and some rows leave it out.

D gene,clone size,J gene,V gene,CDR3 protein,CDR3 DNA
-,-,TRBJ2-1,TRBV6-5,CASSRTSGEQFF,TGTGCCAGCAGTCGGACATCTGGGGAGCAGTTCTTC
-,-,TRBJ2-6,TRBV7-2,CASSLRDSGANVLTF,TGTGCCAGCAGCTTACGGGACTCTGGGGCCAACGTCCTGACTTTC
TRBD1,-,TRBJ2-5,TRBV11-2,CASSRDRAETQYF,TGTGCCAGCAGCCGCGACAGGGCGGAGACCCAGTACTTC
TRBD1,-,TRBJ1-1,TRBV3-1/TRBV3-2,CASSPHRDRGLRTEAFF,TGTGCCAGCAGCCCCCACCGGGACAGGGGATTGAGGACTGAAGCTTTCTTT
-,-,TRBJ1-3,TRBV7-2,CASSFSAGPDGNTIYF,TGTGCCAGCAGCTTCAGCGCGGGGCCGGATGGAAACACCATATATTTT
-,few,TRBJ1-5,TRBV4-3,CASSQDRRGGNQPQHF,TGCGCCAGCAGCCAAGACCGACGAGGAGGCAATCAGCCCCAGCATTTT
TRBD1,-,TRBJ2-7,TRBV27,CASSLSLTGLSYEQYF,TGTGCCAGCAGTTTATCCCTGACAGGGCTCTCCTACGAGCAGTACTTC
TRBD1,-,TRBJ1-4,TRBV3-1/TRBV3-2,CASSAGGQGEKLFF,TGTGCCAGCAGCGCTGGAGGACAGGGGGAAAAACTGTTTTTT
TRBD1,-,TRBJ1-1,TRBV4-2,CASRQGYQTEAFF,TGTGCCAGCAGACAGGGGTATCAGACTGAAGCTTTCTTT
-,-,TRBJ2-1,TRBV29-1,CSVRPPKDNEQFF,TGCAGCGTGAGACCCCCGAAGGACAATGAGCAGTTCTTC
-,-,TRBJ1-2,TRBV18,CASSPGSPLGYTF,TGTGCCAGCTCACCGGGCAGCCCCCTAGGCTACACCTTC
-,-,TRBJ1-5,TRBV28,CASSPFSGPNQPQHF,TGTGCCAGCAGCCCTTTTTCCGGGCCCAATCAGCCCCAGCATTTT
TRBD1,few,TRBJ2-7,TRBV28,CASIRQRTGTSYEQYF,TGTGCCAGCATCCGACAGAGGACAGGGACCTCCTACGAGCAGTACTTC
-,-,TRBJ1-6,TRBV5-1,CASRVRPDYNSPLHF,TGCGCCAGCAGGGTCAGGCCCGACTATAATTCACCCCTCCACTTT
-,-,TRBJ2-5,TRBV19,CASRGSGEFQETQYF,TGTGCCAGTAGAGGGTCGGGGGAGTTCCAAGAGACCCAGTACTTC
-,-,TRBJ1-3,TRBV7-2,CASSGAGTQNTIYF,TGTGCCAGCAGCGGAGCCGGGACACAGAACACCATATATTTT
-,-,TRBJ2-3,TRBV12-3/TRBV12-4,CASSPRGATQYF,TGTGCCAGCAGTCCTCGGGGGGCCACGCAGTATTTT
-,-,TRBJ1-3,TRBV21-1,CASSKVPGQCSGNTIYF,TGTGCCAGCAGCAAAGTTCCCGGACAGTGTAGTGGAAACACCATATATTTT
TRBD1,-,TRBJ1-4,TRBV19,CASRFGTGVEKLFF,TGTGCCAGTAGATTCGGGACAGGGGTCGAAAAACTGTTTTTT
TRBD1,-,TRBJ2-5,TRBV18,CASSPNLPGQNPKETQYF,TGTGCCAGCTCACCAAACTTACCGGGACAGAACCCTAAAGAGACCCAGTACTTC
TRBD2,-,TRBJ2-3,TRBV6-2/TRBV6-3,CASSYLAVFDTQYF,TGTGCCAGCAGTTACCTAGCGGTGTTCGATACGCAGTATTTT
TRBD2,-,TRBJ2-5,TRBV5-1,CASSLGLAGGETQYF,TGCGCCAGCAGCTTGGGACTAGCGGGGGGTGAGACCCAGTACTTC
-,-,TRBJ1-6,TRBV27,CASSFGTSFSPLHF,TGTGCCAGCAGTTTTGGGACAAGTTTTTCACCCCTCCACTTT
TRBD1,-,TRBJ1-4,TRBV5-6,CASSLGDRVNEKLFF,TGTGCCAGCAGCTTGGGGGACAGAGTTAATGAAAAACTGTTTTTT
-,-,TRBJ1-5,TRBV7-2,CASSLDGGDSQPQHF,TGTGCCAGCAGCTTAGATGGGGGAGATAGCCAGCCCCAGCATTTT
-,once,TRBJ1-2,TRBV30,CAWSAPGGYGYTF,TGTGCCTGGAGTGCCCCTGGGGGGTATGGCTACACCTTC
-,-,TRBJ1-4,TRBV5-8,CASSLGMGGWEEKLFF,TGTGCCAGCAGCTTGGGTATGGGGGGCTGGGAAGAAAAACTGTTTTTT
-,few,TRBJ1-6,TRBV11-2,CASSLEGGFTSPLHF,TGTGCCAGCAGCTTAGAGGGAGGGTTCACTTCACCCCTCCACTTT
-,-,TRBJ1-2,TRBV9,CASSVTGGEGYTF,TGTGCCAGCAGCGTTACCGGGGGCGAAGGCTACACCTTC
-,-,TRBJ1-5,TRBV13,CASSFGRSNQPQHF,TGTGCCAGCAGCTTCGGGAGAAGCAATCAGCCCCAGCATTTT
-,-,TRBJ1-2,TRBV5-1,CASDWDGNYGYTF,TGCGCCAGCGACTGGGACGGTAACTATGGCTACACCTTC
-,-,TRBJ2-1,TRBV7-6,CASSPTVGWVNEQFF,TGTGCCAGCAGCCCAACCGTTGGGTGGGTCAATGAGCAGTTCTTC
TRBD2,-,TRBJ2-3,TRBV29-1,CSVGLEGPDTQYF,TGCAGCGTAGGACTAGAAGGTCCAGATACGCAGTATTTT
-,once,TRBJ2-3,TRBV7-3,CASSLSGGKADTQYF,TGTGCCAGCAGCTTATCCGGGGGCAAGGCAGATACGCAGTATTTT
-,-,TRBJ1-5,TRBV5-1,CASSLDAGGTQPQHF,TGCGCCAGCAGCTTGGATGCGGGGGGGACTCAGCCCCAGCATTTT
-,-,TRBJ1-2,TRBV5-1,CASSSSGHANYGYTF,TGCGCCAGCAGCTCCTCAGGCCACGCTAACTATGGCTACACCTTC
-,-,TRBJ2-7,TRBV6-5,CATRGTTYEQYF,TGTGCCACCCGCGGGACGACCTACGAGCAGTACTTC
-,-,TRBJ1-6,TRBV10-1,CASSALWNSPLHF,TGCGCCAGCAGCGCACTCTGGAATTCACCCCTCCACTTT
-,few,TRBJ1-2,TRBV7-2,CASSLVLPGYGYTF,TGTGCCAGCAGCCTCGTACTCCCAGGCTATGGCTACACCTTC
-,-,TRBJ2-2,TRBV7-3,CASSFGMGGQNTGELFF,TGTGCCAGCAGCTTCGGTATGGGGGGCCAAAACACCGGGGAGCTGTTTTTT
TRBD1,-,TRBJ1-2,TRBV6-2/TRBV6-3,CASSPTGLYGYTF,TGTGCCAGCAGTCCGACAGGGCTATATGGCTACACCTTC
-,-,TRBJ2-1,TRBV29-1,CSVDGLASRSYNEQFF,TGCAGCGTTGATGGGCTAGCCTCTCGCTCCTACAATGAGCAGTTCTTC
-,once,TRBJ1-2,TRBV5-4,CASSLLGGGDGYTF,TGTGCCAGCAGCTTGTTGGGGGGCGGTGATGGCTACACCTTC
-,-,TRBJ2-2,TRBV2,CASSEAPFSDGELFF,TGTGCCAGCAGTGAAGCGCCCTTTTCGGACGGGGAGCTGTTTTTT
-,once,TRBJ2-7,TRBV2,CASNGPPRYEQYF,TGTGCCAGCAACGGGCCCCCACGCTACGAGCAGTACTTC
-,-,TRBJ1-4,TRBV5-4,CASSPGHQNEKLFF,TGTGCCAGCAGCCCCGGACACCAGAATGAAAAACTGTTTTTT
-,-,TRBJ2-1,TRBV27,CASSYRAAGNEQFF,TGTGCCAGCAGTTACAGGGCGGCGGGGAATGAGCAGTTCTTC